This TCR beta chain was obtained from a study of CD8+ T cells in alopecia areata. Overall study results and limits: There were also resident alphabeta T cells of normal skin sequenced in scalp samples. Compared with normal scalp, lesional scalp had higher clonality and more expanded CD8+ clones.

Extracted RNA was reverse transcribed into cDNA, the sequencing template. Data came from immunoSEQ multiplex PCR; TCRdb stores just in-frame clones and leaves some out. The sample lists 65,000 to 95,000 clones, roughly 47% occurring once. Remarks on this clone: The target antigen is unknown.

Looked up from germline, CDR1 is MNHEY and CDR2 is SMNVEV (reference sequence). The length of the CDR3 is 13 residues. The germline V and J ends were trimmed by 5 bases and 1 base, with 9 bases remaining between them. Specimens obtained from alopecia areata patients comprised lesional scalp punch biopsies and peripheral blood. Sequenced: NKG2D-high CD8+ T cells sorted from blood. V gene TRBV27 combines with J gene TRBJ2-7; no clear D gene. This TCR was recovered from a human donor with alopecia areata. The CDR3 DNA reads TGTGCCAGCAGTAATGGAGTATCCTACGAGCAGTACTTC. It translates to CASSNGVSYEQYF.